The 6 T cell receptor beta chains in this list originate from one sample, sequenced in a study of T cells in Graves' hyperthyroidism and ophthalmopathy. Amplified TCR beta CDR3 regions derived from RNA transcripts. HTBI primers drove first-round RT-PCR of the TCR CDR3. TCRdb reanalysed the multiplex PCR reads using MiXCR and keeps one entry per CDR3 protein. This sample has about 480,000 distinct CDR3 sequences, with under 25% found just once. The sequencing input was blood. These receptors came from a woman in her 70s with Graves' ophthalmopathy.

The genes are TRBV7-9 and TRBJ2-1, with 8 bases that match TRBD2. The CDR3 covers 15 residues. With V trimmed by 5 bases and J by 7 bases, 10 bases remained unmatched. Germline-derived CDR1 and CDR2 are SEHNR and FQNEAQ (reference sequence). CDR3 in DNA: TGTGCCAGCAGCGCCAATCCGGGACTAGGGAATGAGCAGTTCTTC. Translating it yields CASSANPGLGNEQFF.

V gene TRBV19 combines with J gene TRBJ2-4; 12 positions agree with TRBD1. The CDR3 extends over 16 amino acids. Germline V gene data show CDR1 as LNHDA and CDR2 as SQIVND (reference sequence). With V trimmed by 8 bases and J by 6 bases, 11 bases remained unmatched. CDR3 protein: CASGTGGAGAANIQYF. CDR3 in DNA: TGTGCCAGTGGGACAGGGGGCGCGGGTGCAGCAAACATTCAGTACTTC.

The table lists this clonotype with a few counts. The chain links TRBV4-1 to TRBJ2-7, with 7 bases fitting TRBD1. Trimming at V came to 4 bases and at J to 1 base, leaving 4 bases not matched to a gene. This CDR3 contains 14 residues. From germline, CDR1 is MGHRA and CDR2 YSYEKL. The CDR3 reads CASSPSGQSYEQYF. CDR3 bases: TGCGCCAGCAGCCCATCGGGACAGTCCTACGAGCAGTACTTC.

The CDR3 DNA reads as TGCGCCAGCAGCTTGGGTGGGACAGCGTGGAGCAACTACGAGCAGTACTTC. This sequence encodes CASSLGGTAWSNYEQYF. The J gene is TRBJ2-7, the V gene TRBV5-1; TRBD1 aligns across 7 bases. V was pared by 0 bases and J by 3 bases, with 12 bases of the junction left unmatched. This CDR3 comprises 17 residues. The V gene's germline CDR1 is SGHRS and CDR2 YFSETQ.

The chain employs TRBV5-1 and TRBJ2-1; D gene unclear. The CDR3 is 10 residues long. The germline gives CDR1 SGHRS, CDR2 YFSETQ. V dropped 7 bases and J dropped 15 bases, with 14 bases sitting between them. In DNA form, the CDR3 reads TGCGCCAGCCAGGAATCGATCGGGTTCTTC. It is translated as CASQESIGFF.

This clonotype was observed a few times. The J gene is TRBJ1-3, the V gene TRBV20-1; 9 positions agree with TRBD1. Germline loops: CDR1 DFQATT, CDR2 SNEGSKA (reference sequence). The CDR3 runs to 14 residues. Trimming took 1 base from V and 4 from J; bases not matched to a gene: 2. The CDR3 here is CSARVGTGGNTIYF. DNA of the CDR3: TGCAGTGCTAGAGTAGGGACAGGGGGAAACACCATATATTTT.